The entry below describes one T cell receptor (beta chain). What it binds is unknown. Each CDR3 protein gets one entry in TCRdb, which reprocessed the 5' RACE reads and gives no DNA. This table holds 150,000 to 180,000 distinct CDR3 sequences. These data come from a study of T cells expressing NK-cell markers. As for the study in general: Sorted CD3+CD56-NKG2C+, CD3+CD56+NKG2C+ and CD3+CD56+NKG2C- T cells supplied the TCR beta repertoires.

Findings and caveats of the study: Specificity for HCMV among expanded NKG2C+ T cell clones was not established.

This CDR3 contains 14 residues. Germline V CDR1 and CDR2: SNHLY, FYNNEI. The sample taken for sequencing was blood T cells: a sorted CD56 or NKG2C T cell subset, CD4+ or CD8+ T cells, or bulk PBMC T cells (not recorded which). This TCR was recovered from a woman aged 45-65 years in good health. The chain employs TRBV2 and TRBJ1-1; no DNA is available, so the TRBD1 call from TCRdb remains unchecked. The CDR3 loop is CASSEGRGRAEAFF.